This T cell receptor (beta chain) was documented in a study of T-cell reconstitution after alpha-beta-depleted transplantation in children. The V and J ends lost 10 bases and 1 base respectively, with 7 bases between them. This CDR3 comprises 11 residues. Germline V gives CDR1 MNHEY, CDR2 SVGAGI. This sample's TCRbeta library carried unique molecular identifier barcodes. A single record per CDR3 protein comes from TCRdb applying MiXCR to the PCR reads. The table lists roughly 200,000 distinct CDR3 sequences, approximately 15% of them singletons. There are many counts of this clonotype. The TCR comes from a human donor who donated a stem cell graft to a child with acute lymphoblastic leukemia. This chain joins TRBV6-5 and TRBJ1-2, with D possibly being TRBD1 (5 bases). The specimen comprised PBMCs from the stem cell graft donor, sampled from the stem cell graft. As DNA, the CDR3 is TGTGCCACCAGGGATAACTATGGCTACACCTTC. Its protein is CATRDNYGYTF.